This T cell receptor (beta chain) is drawn from a study of regulatory T cells in long-lasting Graves disease. Relying on iRepertoire HTBI primers and Arm-PCR of CDR3 regions, the team built TCR beta libraries. One entry per CDR3 protein results from TCRdb running MiXCR on the multiplex PCR reads. The data show hundreds of thousands of distinct CDR3 sequences, about 13% seen once. Study outcomes and limitations: Persistent disease favored TRBV28, TRBJ1-2 and TRBJ2-5.

The time point denotes: newly diagnosed GD, antithyroid drugs for less than 3 months. With RNA extracted from PBMCs as input, the TCR library was made. This CDR3 is built from 14 residues. V lost 2 bases to trimming and J lost 0 bases, with 10 bases between them. The germline CDR1 and CDR2 sequences are GTSNPN and SVGIG (reference sequence). This clonotype was observed at least ten times. The target antigen is unknown. These sequences were also reported in another study, on T cells in Graves' hyperthyroidism and ophthalmopathy. Per that paper: The blood repertoire included most of the expanded thyroid clonotypes above 0.001.

This rearrangement joins TRBV30 to TRBJ1-1; D uncertain. This clonotype originated in a man between 25 and 39 years old with Graves disease. This specimen was peripheral blood mononuclear cells (PBMCs), taken at new diagnosis, from a patient treated with antithyroid drugs. Here the CDR3 reads CAWSSVRVNTEAFF. In nucleotides, the CDR3 is TGTGCCTGGAGTAGCGTGAGGGTGAACACTGAAGCTTTCTTT.